These 4 T cell receptor beta chains were all obtained from the same sample, sequenced in a study of metastatic and nonmetastatic thyroid tumors. TCRdb re-processed the PCR reads through MiXCR. Of approximately 13,000 clones listed, around 20% are singletons. Each patient came to thyroid surgery without any prior treatment (of any kind). Sequencing was carried out using adjacent normal tissue. These receptors all stem from a female donor with papillary thyroid cancer or a benign thyroid nodule (not recorded which). Some clones in this sample may be carry-over from other donors' samples.

The chain recombines TRBV12-3 or TRBV12-4 with TRBJ2-1, with 8 bases matching TRBD2. V lost 2 bases and J lost 13; bases outside the gene matches: 1. The CDR3 spans 11 residues. DNA of the CDR3: TGTGCCAGCAGTTTACGGGGGGGACAGTTCTTC. It is translated as CASSLRGGQFF.

V and J are TRBV5-1 and TRBJ2-7; TRBD1 matches 11 bases. This CDR3 contains 15 residues. The ends lost 4 bases at V and 1 base at J; junction bases unmatched: 4. Germline V gene data show CDR1 as SGHRS and CDR2 as YFSETQ. The CDR3 DNA reads TGCGCCAGCAGCCGGGACAGGGGGAGTTCCTACGAGCAGTACTTC. Its translation is CASSRDRGSSYEQYF.

The rearrangement uses TRBV5-4 and TRBJ2-1; D gene unclear. Germline CDR1 SGHNT, CDR2 YYREEE (reference sequence). V was clipped by 0 bases and J by 5 bases, with 18 bases between them. The CDR3 loop spans 17 amino acids. CDR3 sequence (DNA): TGTGCCAGCAGCTTGGGGGGAATTGGGTTAAGAGACAATGAGCAGTTCTTC. It codes for CASSLGGIGLRDNEQFF. The entire variable domain, with the rest obtained from reference TRBV5-4 and TRBJ2-1, is as follows: ETGVTQSPTHLIKTRGQQVTLRCSSQSGHNTVSWYQQALGQGPQFIFQYYREEENGRGNFPPRFSGLQFPNYSSELNVNALELDDSALYLCASSLGGIGLRDNEQFFGPGTRLTVL.

This clone was recorded at least ten times. The chain combines TRBV9 with TRBJ2-5; TRBD2 is a possible D gene (5 bases). The CDR3 is 16 amino acids. Germline V gene data show CDR1 as SGDLS and CDR2 as YYNGEE. Deletions cut 2 bases from V and 4 bases from J, with 18 bases between. CDR3 nucleotides: TGTGCCAGCAGCGTGGCACCCCCTAGGGCGGGAGAGACCCAGTACTTC. Protein: CASSVAPPRAGETQYF. Supplemented by reference TRBV9 and TRBJ2-5, the full variable domain reads DSGVTQTPKHLITATGQRVTLRCSPRSGDLSVYWYQQSLDQGLQFLIQYYNGEERAKGNILERFSAQQFPDLHSELNLSSLELGDSALYFCASSVAPPRAGETQYFGPGTRLLVL.